The rows below give T cell receptor beta chains drawn from one sample of a study of cytomegalovirus exposure and HLA in healthy donors. Libraries were prepared by immunoSEQ multiplex PCR; TCRdb keeps only in-frame clonotypes and omits some of them. The data show some 59,000 clones, roughly 89% seen once. Sequenced input: PBMCs. These receptors originate from a woman between 18 and 29 years old in good health and CMV-seronegative. CDR3s include the opening cysteine and the closing phenylalanine or tryptophan. The order of the fields is clone size, V gene, CDR3 protein. A row's size may be missing; if present it is once, few, many or a size class.

- | TRBV27 | CASSRVGSQGSTEAFF
- | TRBV5-6 | CASSLLNEQFF
- | TRBV5-1 | CASSRLSGNTGELFF
- | TRBV28 | CASSLGAGTADLTATNEKLFF
- | TRBV6-5 | CASSYRQLAAYEQYF
- | TRBV21-1 | CASSSRDRGQGTEAFF
- | TRBV18 | CASSLGRAGGLDTQYF
- | TRBV5-6 | CASSGSGSYEQYF
- | TRBV11-2 | CASSAGTENSPLHF
- | TRBV7-6 | CASSPDRAVTEAFF
once | TRBV7-3 | CASSFLGSGETQYF
- | TRBV19 | CASSTLAGGREQYF
- | TRBV11-2 | CASSQGQGSNTGELFF
- | TRBV11-2 | CASSLESGGHGELFF
- | TRBV5-1 | CASSLDSGGSYEQYF
- | TRBV19 | CASSQGLSNEQFF
- | TRBV20-1 | CSAAGWYEQYF
few | TRBV2 | CASSGSTGPNQPQHF
- | TRBV6-6 | CASSLTPNTEAFF
- | TRBV6-1 | CASSDEAGEPPYEQYF
- | TRBV6-1 | CASSDGPTGELFF
- | TRBV28 | CASSLSRVDGQPQHF
once | TRBV7-2 | CASSSRGLTEAFF
- | TRBV5-6 | CASSLRGSGSSYEQYF
- | TRBV4-1 | CASSHRELYEQYF
- | TRBV27 | CASSLQIAGPYNEQFF
- | TRBV9 | CASSVALSSYEQYF
once | TRBV19 | CASSSKTGVQETQYF
- | TRBV2 | CASSETEGGNTEAFF
- | TRBV7-8 | CASSQNPGQGSSQYF
- | TRBV7-3 | CARQTGLGNQPQHF